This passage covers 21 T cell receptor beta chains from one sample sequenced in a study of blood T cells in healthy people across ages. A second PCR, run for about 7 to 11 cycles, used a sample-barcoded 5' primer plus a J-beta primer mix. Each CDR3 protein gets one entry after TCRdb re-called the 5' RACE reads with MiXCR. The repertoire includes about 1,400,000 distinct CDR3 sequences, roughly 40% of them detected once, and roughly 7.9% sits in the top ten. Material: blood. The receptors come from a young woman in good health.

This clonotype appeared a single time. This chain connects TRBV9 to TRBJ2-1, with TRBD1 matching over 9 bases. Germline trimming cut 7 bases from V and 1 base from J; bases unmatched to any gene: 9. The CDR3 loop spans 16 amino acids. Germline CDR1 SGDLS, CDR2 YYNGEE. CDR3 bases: TGTGCCAGCGGAAAGACAGGGGGGAATTCCTACAATGAGCAGTTCTTC. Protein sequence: CASGKTGGNSYNEQFF. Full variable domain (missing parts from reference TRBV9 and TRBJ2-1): DSGVTQTPKHLITATGQRVTLRCSPRSGDLSVYWYQQSLDQGLQFLIQYYNGEERAKGNILERFSAQQFPDLHSELNLSSLELGDSALYFCASGKTGGNSYNEQFFGPGTRLTVL.

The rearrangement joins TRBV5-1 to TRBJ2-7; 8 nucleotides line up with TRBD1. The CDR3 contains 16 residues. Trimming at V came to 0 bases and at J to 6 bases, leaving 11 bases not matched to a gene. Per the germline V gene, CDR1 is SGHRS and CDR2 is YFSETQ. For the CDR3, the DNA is TGCGCCAGCAGCTTGGCCACCGGGACAGGTGCCGTCGAGCAGTACTTC. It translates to CASSLATGTGAVEQYF.

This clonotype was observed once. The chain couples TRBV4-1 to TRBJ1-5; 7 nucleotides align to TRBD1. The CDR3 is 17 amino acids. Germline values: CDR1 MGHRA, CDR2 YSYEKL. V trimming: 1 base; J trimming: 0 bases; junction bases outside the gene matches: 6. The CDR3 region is CASSQGRGGNSNQPQHF. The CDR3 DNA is TGCGCCAGCAGCCAAGGCAGGGGGGGCAATAGCAATCAGCCCCAGCATTTT.

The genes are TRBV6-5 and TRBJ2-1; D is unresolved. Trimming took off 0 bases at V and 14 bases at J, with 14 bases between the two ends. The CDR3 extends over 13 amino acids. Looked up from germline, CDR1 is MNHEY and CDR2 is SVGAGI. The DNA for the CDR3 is TGTGCCAGCAGTTACTCGAACCCCCGGACGGAGTTCTTC. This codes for CASSYSNPRTEFF.

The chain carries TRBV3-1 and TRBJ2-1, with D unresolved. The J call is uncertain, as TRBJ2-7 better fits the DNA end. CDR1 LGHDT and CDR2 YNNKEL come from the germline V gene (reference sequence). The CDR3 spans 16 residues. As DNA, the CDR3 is TGTGCCAGCAGCCAAGTTCCCGGCACCGGTGGGGATGAGCAGTACTTC. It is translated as CASSQVPGTGGDEQYF.

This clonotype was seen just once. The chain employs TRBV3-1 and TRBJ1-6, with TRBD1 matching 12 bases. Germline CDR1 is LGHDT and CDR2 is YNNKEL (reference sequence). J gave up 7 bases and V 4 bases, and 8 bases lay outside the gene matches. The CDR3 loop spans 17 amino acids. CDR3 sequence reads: CASSPAGTGGVNSPLHF. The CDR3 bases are TGTGCCAGCAGCCCGGCCGGGACAGGGGGCGTAAATTCACCCCTCCACTTT.

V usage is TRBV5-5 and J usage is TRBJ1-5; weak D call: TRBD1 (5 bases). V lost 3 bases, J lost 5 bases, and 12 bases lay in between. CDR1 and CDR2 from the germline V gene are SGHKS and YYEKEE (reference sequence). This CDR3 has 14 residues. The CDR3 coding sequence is TGTGCCAGCAGCTCCGGCAGGGAAGATCAGCCCCAGCATTTT. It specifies CASSSGREDQPQHF.

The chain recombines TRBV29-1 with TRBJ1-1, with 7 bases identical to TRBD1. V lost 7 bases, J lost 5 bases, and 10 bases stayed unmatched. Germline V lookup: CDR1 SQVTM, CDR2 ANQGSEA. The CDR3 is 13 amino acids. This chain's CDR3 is CSAEGVRGTEAFF. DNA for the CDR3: TGCAGCGCGGAAGGGGTCAGGGGGACTGAAGCTTTCTTT.

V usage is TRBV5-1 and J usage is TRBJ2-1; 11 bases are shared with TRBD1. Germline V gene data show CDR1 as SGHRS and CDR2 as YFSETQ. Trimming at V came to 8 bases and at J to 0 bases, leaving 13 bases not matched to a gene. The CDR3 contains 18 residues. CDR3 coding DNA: TGCGCCAGTTATCTAGGACAGGGGGCAATAAGCTCCTACAATGAGCAGTTCTTC. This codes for CASYLGQGAISSYNEQFF.

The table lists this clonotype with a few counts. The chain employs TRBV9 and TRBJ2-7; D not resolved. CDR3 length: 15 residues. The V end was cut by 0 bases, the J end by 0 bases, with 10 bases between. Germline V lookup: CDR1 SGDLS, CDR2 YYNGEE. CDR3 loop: CASSVGSASSYEQYF. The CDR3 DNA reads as TGTGCCAGCAGCGTAGGCAGCGCGAGCTCCTACGAGCAGTACTTC. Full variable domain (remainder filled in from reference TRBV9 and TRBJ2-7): DSGVTQTPKHLITATGQRVTLRCSPRSGDLSVYWYQQSLDQGLQFLIQYYNGEERAKGNILERFSAQQFPDLHSELNLSSLELGDSALYFCASSVGSASSYEQYFGPGTRLTVT.

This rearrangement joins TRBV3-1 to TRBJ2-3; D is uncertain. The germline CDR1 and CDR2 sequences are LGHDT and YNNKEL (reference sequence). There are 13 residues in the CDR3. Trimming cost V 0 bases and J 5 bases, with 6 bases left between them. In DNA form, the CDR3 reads TGTGCCAGCAGCCAAGAAGGTCAAGATACGCAGTATTTT. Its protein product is CASSQEGQDTQYF.

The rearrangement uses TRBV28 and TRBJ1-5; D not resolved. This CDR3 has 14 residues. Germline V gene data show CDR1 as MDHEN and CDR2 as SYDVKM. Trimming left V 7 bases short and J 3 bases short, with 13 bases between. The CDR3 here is CASIGEPLNQPQHF. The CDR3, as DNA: TGTGCCAGCATTGGGGAGCCCCTCAATCAGCCCCAGCATTTT. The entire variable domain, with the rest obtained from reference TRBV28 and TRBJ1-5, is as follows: DVKVTQSSRYLVKRTGEKVFLECVQDMDHENMFWYRQDPGLGLRLIYFSYDVKMKEKGDIPEGYSVSREKKERFSLILESASTNQTSMYLCASIGEPLNQPQHFGDGTRLSIL.

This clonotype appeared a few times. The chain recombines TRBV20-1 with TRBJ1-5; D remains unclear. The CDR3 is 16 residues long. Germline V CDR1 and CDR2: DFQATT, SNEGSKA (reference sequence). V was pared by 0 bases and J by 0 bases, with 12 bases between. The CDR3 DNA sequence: TGCAGTGCTAGAGATCGTTTAGGATTTAGCAATCAGCCCCAGCATTTT. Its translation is CSARDRLGFSNQPQHF.

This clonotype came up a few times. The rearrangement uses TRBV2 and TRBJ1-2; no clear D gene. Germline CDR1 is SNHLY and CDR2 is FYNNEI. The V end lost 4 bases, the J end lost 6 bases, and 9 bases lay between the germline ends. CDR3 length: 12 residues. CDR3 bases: TGTGCCAGCAGTGTGGGAACAGATGGCTACACCTTC. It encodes CASSVGTDGYTF.

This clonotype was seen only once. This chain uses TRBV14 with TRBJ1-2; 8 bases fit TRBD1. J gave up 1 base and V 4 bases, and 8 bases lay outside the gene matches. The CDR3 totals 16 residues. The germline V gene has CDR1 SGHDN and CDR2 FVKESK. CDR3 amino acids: CASSPWTGNLNYGYTF. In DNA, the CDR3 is TGTGCCAGCAGCCCTTGGACAGGGAATCTTAACTATGGCTACACCTTC.

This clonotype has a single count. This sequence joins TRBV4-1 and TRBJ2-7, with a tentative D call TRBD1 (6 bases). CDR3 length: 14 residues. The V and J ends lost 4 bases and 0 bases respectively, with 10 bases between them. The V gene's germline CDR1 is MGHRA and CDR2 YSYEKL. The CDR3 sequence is CASSPGANSYEQYF. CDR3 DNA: TGCGCCAGCAGCCCAGGGGCTAACTCCTACGAGCAGTACTTC.

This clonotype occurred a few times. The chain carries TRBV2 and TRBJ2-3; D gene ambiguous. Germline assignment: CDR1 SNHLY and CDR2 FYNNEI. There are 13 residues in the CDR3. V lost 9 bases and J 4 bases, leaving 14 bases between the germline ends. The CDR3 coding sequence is TGTGCCAGAGGCCCTATGGAGCCAGATACGCAGTATTTT. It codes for CARGPMEPDTQYF.

CDR3 nucleotides: TGTGCCAGCAGTGACGGGACGGGGGCCCACTACGAGCAGTACTTC. This translates into CASSDGTGAHYEQYF. The chain joins TRBV2 to TRBJ2-7; D might be TRBD1 or TRBD2, each matching 6 bases. This CDR3 spans 15 amino acids. Trimming shortened V by 3 bases and J by 3 bases, and 15 bases separated the two germline ends. Germline CDR1 and CDR2: SNHLY and FYNNEI.

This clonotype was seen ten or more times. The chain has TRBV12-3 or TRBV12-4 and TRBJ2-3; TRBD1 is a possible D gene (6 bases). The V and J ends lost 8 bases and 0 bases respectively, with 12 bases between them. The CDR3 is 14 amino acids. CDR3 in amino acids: CASGGQLSTDTQYF. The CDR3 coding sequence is TGTGCCAGCGGGGGCCAACTCAGCACAGATACGCAGTATTTT.

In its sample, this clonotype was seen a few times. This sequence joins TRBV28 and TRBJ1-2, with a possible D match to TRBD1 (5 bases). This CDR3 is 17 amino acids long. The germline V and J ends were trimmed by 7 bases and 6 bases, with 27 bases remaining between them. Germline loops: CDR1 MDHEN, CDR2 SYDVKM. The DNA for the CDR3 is TGTGCCAGCACCTATTTACCCGCCGCTGGGCGGGGCGATGGCTACACCTTC. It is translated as CASTYLPAAGRGDGYTF.

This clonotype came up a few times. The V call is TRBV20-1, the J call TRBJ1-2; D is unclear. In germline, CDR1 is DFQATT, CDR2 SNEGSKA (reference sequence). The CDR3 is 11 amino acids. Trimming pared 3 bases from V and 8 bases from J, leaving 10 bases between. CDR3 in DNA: TGCAGTGCTAGTCTCAGCCAAGGCTACACCTTC. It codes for CSASLSQGYTF.